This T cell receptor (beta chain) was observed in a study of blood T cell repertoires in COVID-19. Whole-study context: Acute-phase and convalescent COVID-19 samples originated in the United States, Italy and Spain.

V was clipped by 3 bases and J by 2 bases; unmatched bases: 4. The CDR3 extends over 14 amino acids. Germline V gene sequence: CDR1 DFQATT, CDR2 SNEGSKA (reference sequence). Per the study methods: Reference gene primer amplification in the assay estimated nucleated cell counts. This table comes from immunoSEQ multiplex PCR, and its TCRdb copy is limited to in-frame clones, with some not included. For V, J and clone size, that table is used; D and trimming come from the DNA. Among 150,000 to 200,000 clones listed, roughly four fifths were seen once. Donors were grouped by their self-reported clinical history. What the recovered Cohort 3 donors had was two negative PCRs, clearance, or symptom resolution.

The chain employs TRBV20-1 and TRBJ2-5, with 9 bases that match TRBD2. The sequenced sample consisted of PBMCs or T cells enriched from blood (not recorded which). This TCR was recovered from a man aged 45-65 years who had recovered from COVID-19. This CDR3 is CSASLAGLQETQYF. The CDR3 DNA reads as TGCAGTGCTAGTCTAGCGGGATTGCAAGAGACCCAGTACTTC.